The 32 T cell receptor beta chains given below trace back to one sample, sequenced in a study of tumor and adjacent non-tumor tissue in lung cancer (dated by TCRdb to the late 2010s). The receptor library was made with multiplex PCR. This sample was sequenced with an Illumina HiSeq 2500. TCRbeta libraries were constructed through three rounds of nested PCR with primers (Table S4) according to protocols modified from ARM-PCR. TCRdb reran the public reads through fastp at Q25 and MiXCR, keeping productive beta chains. Rows are combined by CDR3 protein, so each entry shows the most common genes and DNA. This sample comprises more than 90,000 distinct CDR3 sequences, about 72% of them detected only once. The biggest ten clones account for 15% to 20% of the sample. RNA was extracted from bulk unsorted tissue and checked for quality with a NanoDrop ND-1000 and an Agilent 2100. Sequencing used lung tumor tissue. The receptors come from a man in his 60s with non-small cell lung cancer.

This clonotype was seen repeatedly, ten times or more. V and J are TRBV9 and TRBJ2-1; 9 bases fit TRBD2. The J segment lost 10 bases and the V segment lost 0 bases, leaving 14 bases of the junction unmatched. The V gene's germline CDR1 is SGDLS and CDR2 YYNGEE. This CDR3 is 17 amino acids long. The CDR3 here is CASSVEGTVAGVEEQFF. DNA of the CDR3: TGTGCCAGCAGCGTAGAGGGGACGGTAGCGGGAGTGGAAGAGCAGTTCTTC.

This clonotype appeared a few times. Written as DNA, the CDR3 is TGTGCCAGCAGGGACACTCGAGGGGTCTACGAGCAGTACTTC. The encoded protein is CASRDTRGVYEQYF. The chain uses TRBV6-6 and TRBJ2-7; the D call may be TRBD1 or TRBD2 (5 bases each). The CDR3 has 14 amino acids. V was pared by 6 bases and J by 3 bases, with 15 bases between. CDR1 is MNHNY and CDR2 is SVGAGI in the germline V gene (reference sequence).

Remarks on this clonotype: Possible read error: a much larger clone is one base away. This chain connects TRBV11-2 to TRBJ2-1; D possibly corresponds to TRBD1 (5 bases). Germline V gene data show CDR1 as SGHAT and CDR2 as FQNNGV. The CDR3 totals 13 residues. The chain's CDR3 is CVSSLNTGSEQFF. DNA of the CDR3: TGTGTCAGCAGCTTAAACACAGGATCCGAGCAGTTCTTC. Based on the CDR3 plus reference TRBV11-2 and TRBJ2-1, the full variable domain is EAGVAQSPRYKIIEKRQSVAFWCNPISGHATLYWYQQILGQGPKLLIQFQNNGVVDDSQLPKDRFSAERLKGVDSTLKIQPAKLEDSAVYLCVSSLNTGSEQFFGPGTRLTVL.

To note about this clonotype: The junction departs from the called germline gene at one end, perhaps through a read error. The chain combines TRBV12-3 or TRBV12-4 with TRBJ1-2; 11 nucleotides line up with TRBD1. The CDR3 runs to 14 residues. The DNA of the CDR3 is TGTGCGAGCAACTCGGGACAGGGGGTTAGTTGCTACACCTTC. It is translated as CASNSGQGVSCYTF.

With respect to this clonotype: As the CDR3 is not closed by the conserved phenylalanine or tryptophan, this likely results from a read error. V gene TRBV6-1 combines with J gene TRBJ1-5; D not certain. This CDR3 comprises 13 residues. V was cut by 0 bases and J by 10 bases, with 10 bases left in between. Germline V gene sequence: CDR1 MNHNS, CDR2 SASEGT. Here the CDR3 reads CASSEAKEVPQHL. The CDR3 DNA sequence: TGTGCCAGCAGTGAAGCTAAGGAGGTTCCCCAGCATTTA.

This rearrangement joins TRBV6-1 to TRBJ1-5, with a possible D match to TRBD1 (5 bases). The CDR3 sequence is 16 residues long. V was trimmed by 8 bases and J by 13 bases, leaving 30 bases between them. Germline CDR1 and CDR2: MNHNS and SASEGT. The CDR3 sequence: CASDDRHLGGNQSQHF. The CDR3 DNA sequence: TGTGCCAGCGACGATCGACACCTCGGGGGTAATCAGTCACAGCATTTT.

This rearrangement joins TRBV4-3 to TRBJ2-1; 7 nucleotides line up with TRBD1. From germline, CDR1 is LGHNA and CDR2 YSLEER. The length of the CDR3 is 16 residues. CDR3 DNA: TGCACCAACAGCCAAGATCCGGGACAGATGTACAATGAGCAGTTCTTC. Translation: CTNSQDPGQMYNEQFF.

The table lists this clonotype with many counts. The chain recombines TRBV12-3 or TRBV12-4 with TRBJ1-2; D gene ambiguous. V lost 6 bases, J lost 0 bases, and 8 bases lay in between. This CDR3 is built from 13 residues. CDR3 protein: CASSPQSNYGYTF. The CDR3 bases are TGTGCCAGCAGCCCGCAGTCTAACTATGGCTACACCTTC.

Comments on this clonotype: Given a much more abundant clone one base away, this may be a read error. The V call is TRBV24-1, the J call TRBJ2-3; D gene ambiguous. CDR1 and CDR2 from the germline V gene are KGHDR and SFDVKD. Trimming cost V 11 bases and J 4 bases, with 15 bases left between them. There are 13 residues in the CDR3. CDR3 sequence reads: CAIGRDSADTQYF. In nucleotides, the CDR3 is TGTGCCATCGGAAGGGATAGTGCAGATACGCAGTATTTT.

Remarks on this clonotype: The junction does not match germline at one end; this may be a read error. The chain recombines TRBV6-1 with TRBJ2-3, with TRBD2 matching 13 bases. The length of the CDR3 is 19 residues. Germline V gene sequence: CDR1 MNHNS, CDR2 SASEGT. The CDR3 loop reads CANSEAVPGLAGLTETQYF. DNA of the CDR3: TGTGCCAACAGTGAAGCTGTCCCGGGACTAGCGGGACTCACAGAAACGCAGTATTTT.

V is TRBV4-1 and J is TRBJ1-3, with 11 bases that match TRBD1. Trimming removed 6 bases from V and 8 bases from J; junction bases left unmatched: 15. CDR3 size: 17 residues. Germline CDR1 MGHRA, CDR2 YSYEKL. The CDR3 DNA reads as TGCGCCAGCAGTCAAATACGAACCGGGACAGGGGGACACACCATATATTTT. As protein: CASSQIRTGTGGHTIYF.

The chain employs TRBV4-1 and TRBJ2-1; perhaps TRBD2 as D (6 bases). CDR1 and CDR2 from the germline V gene are MGHRA and YSYEKL. The CDR3 contains 15 residues. CDR3 in amino acids: CTSSQEDSTYNEQFF. CDR3 in DNA: TGCACTAGCAGCCAAGAAGACAGCACCTACAATGAGCAGTTCTTC.

A note on this clonotype: This CDR3 is missing its conserved last phenylalanine or tryptophan, likely due to a read error. The V call is TRBV29-1, the J call TRBJ2-3; D is uncertain. The CDR3 is 12 amino acids. Germline V CDR1 and CDR2: SQVTM, ANQGSEA. In nucleotides, the CDR3 is TGCGGCGTTGCTTCGGGCACAGATACGCAGTATCTT. Residues: CGVASGTDTQYL.

Points on this clonotype: The CDR3 does not end in the conserved phenylalanine or tryptophan, so this is likely a read error. The limits of the CDR3 on the DNA are not certain, so only TCRdb's listed CDR3 is given. The CDR3 loop reads CASKRTDSYEEYC. This chain links TRBV10-2 with TRBJ2-7. The CDR3 length is 13 residues, termini included. Germline V lookup: CDR1 WSHSY, CDR2 SAAADI.

The chain's CDR3 is CASSPGGNNEQFF. The CDR3 nucleotides are TGTGCCAGCAGCCCCGGAGGTAACAATGAGCAGTTCTTC. The chain links TRBV5-4 to TRBJ2-1; perhaps TRBD2 as D (5 bases). The germline V and J ends were trimmed by 4 bases and 5 bases, with 10 bases remaining between them. The CDR3 covers 13 residues. Germline values: CDR1 SGHNT, CDR2 YYREEE (reference sequence).

As concerns this clonotype: With a much larger clone just one base away, this may be a read error. Since no conserved phenylalanine or tryptophan closes the CDR3, a read error is the likely cause. The chain couples TRBV30 to TRBJ2-1; D may be TRBD1 or TRBD2 (5 bases each). Germline lookup yields CDR1 GTSNPN and CDR2 SVGIG (reference sequence). V lost 8 bases and J 9 bases, leaving 14 bases between the germline ends. CDR3 size: 11 residues. CDR3: CAGYKGTEQFL. DNA of the CDR3: TGTGCCGGATATAAAGGGACTGAGCAGTTCCTC.

This clonotype was detected only a few times. The chain employs TRBV11-3 and TRBJ2-3; D may be TRBD1 or TRBD2 (5 bases each). Trimming stripped 6 bases from V and 0 bases from J, with 16 bases between. The CDR3 has 16 amino acids. The germline V gene encodes CDR1 SGHNT and CDR2 YENEEA. This CDR3 is CASRPRGGSSTDTQYF. The CDR3 DNA reads as TGTGCCAGCAGACCGAGGGGTGGATCTAGCACAGATACGCAGTATTTT.

With regard to this clonotype: Its ends do not fully match the called genes, so a read error is possible. V usage is TRBV29-1 and J usage is TRBJ1-5; no clear D gene. The CDR3 is made up of 13 amino acids. The germline V gene has CDR1 SQVTM and CDR2 ANQGSEA. The chain's CDR3 is CSVGWRGDQPQHF. The CDR3 DNA sequence: TGTAGCGTTGGGTGGCGGGGAGATCAGCCCCAGCATTTT.

Many counts were recorded for this clonotype. The chain carries TRBV4-1 and TRBJ1-2; unclear D gene. The length of the CDR3 is 15 residues. Germline assignment: CDR1 MGHRA and CDR2 YSYEKL. V was clipped by 0 bases and J by 4 bases, with 12 bases between them. The CDR3 DNA is TGCGCCAGCAGCCAAGATCGGAGGGTTGGCTATGGCTACACCTTC. Translation gives CASSQDRRVGYGYTF.

The chain links TRBV21-1 to TRBJ2-7; whether TRBD1, the table's D call, matches the DNA was not checked. TRBV21-1 is noted as a pseudogene. The CDR3 consists of 15 residues. The CDR3, as DNA: TGTGCCAGCAGCTCACATTTAGGGGATAACTACGAGCAGTACTTC. Amino acid sequence: CASSSHLGDNYEQYF.

A word on this clonotype: The junction shows a germline mismatch at one end, possibly a read error. The chain employs TRBV6-6 and TRBJ1-6, with D perhaps TRBD1 (6 bases). Germline CDR1 and CDR2: MNHNY and SVGAGI (reference sequence). CDR3 length: 12 amino acids. The DNA of the CDR3 is TGTGCCAGCAAAGGGGGTATTTCATCCCTCCACTTT. Translating it yields CASKGGISSLHF.

This clonotype was found once. Lacking the conserved final phenylalanine or tryptophan, this CDR3 likely reflects a read error. The genes are TRBV20-1 and TRBJ1-1, with D unclear. With 6 bases removed from V and 6 bases from J, the gap between germline ends came to 14 bases. The germline V gene encodes CDR1 DFQATT and CDR2 SNEGSKA (reference sequence). The CDR3 sequence is 12 residues long. The CDR3 loop is CSAQEQRSEAFY. The CDR3 bases are TGCAGTGCCCAGGAACAGAGGTCTGAAGCTTTCTAT.

The gene calls are TRBV29-1 and TRBJ2-5; D unclear. CDR1 is SQVTM and CDR2 is ANQGSEA in the germline V gene. The CDR3 has 12 amino acids. The CDR3 DNA sequence: TGCGTTGAAGTCTGGTCTCAAGAGACCCAGTACTTC. It translates to CVEVWSQETQYF.

About this clonotype: The junction differs from germline at one of its ends, possibly a read error. The J gene is TRBJ1-5, the V gene TRBV6-2 or TRBV6-3; 8 nucleotides agree with TRBD1. CDR1 MNHEY and CDR2 SVGEGT come from the germline V gene. The CDR3 sequence is 15 residues long. In nucleotides, the CDR3 is TGTACCAGCAGTTGGGACAGGAGGCGAGAGCAGCCCCAGCATTTT. Translation gives CTSSWDRRREQPQHF.

This clonotype was picked up many times. The V gene is TRBV7-8, the J gene TRBJ1-5; D is uncertain. Per germline, CDR1 SGHVS and CDR2 FQNEAQ. The CDR3 spans 15 residues. The V end was cut by 0 bases, the J end by 6 bases, with 12 bases between. CDR3 sequence (DNA): TGTGCCAGCAGCTTAGCAGTGGGAATGGGTCAGCCCCAGCATTTT. Translation: CASSLAVGMGQPQHF. The full variable domain, rest sourced from reference TRBV7-8 and TRBJ1-5, is GAGVSQSPRYKVAKRGQDVALRCDPISGHVSLFWYQQALGQGPEFLTYFQNEAQLDKSGLPSDRFFAERPEGSVSTLKIQRTQQEDSAVYLCASSLAVGMGQPQHFGDGTRLSIL.

The table lists this clonotype with many counts. The chain combines TRBV6-1 with TRBJ1-3; tentative D call: TRBD1 (6 bases). CDR1 and CDR2 from the germline V gene are MNHNS and SASEGT. The CDR3 runs to 15 residues. V lost 11 bases to trimming and J lost 0 bases, with 17 bases between them. This CDR3 reads CAVGRQELSGNTIYF. CDR3 DNA sequence: TGTGCCGTGGGAAGACAGGAACTCTCTGGAAACACCATATATTTT.

DNA for the CDR3: TGTGCCAGCAGCCCTCCTGGCGGCGCCTACGAGCAGTACTTC. It is translated as CASSPPGGAYEQYF. The chain combines TRBV11-1 with TRBJ2-7; D gene ambiguous. The CDR3 is 14 residues long. Trimming took 5 bases from V and 2 from J, leaving 13 bases between them. CDR1 is SGHAT, CDR2 FQDESV, per germline (reference sequence).

As regards this clonotype: The junction shows a germline mismatch at one end, possibly a read error. V usage is TRBV29-1 and J usage is TRBJ2-5, with a possible D match to TRBD1 (6 bases). Germline CDR1 reads SQVTM; CDR2 reads ANQGSEA. The CDR3 runs to 15 residues. DNA of the CDR3: TGCGGCGTTGTGGCCGGACAGCAATTCCAAGAGGCCCAGTGCTTC. Protein: CGVVAGQQFQEAQCF. The variable domain in full, with the rest retrieved from reference TRBV29-1 and TRBJ2-5, is SAVISQKPSRDICQRGTSLTIQCQVDSQVTMMFWYRQQPGQSLTLIATANQGSEATYESGFVIDKFPISRPNLTFSTLTVSNMSPEDSSIYLCGVVAGQQFQEAQCFGPGTRLLVL.

Remarks on this clonotype: The conserved phenylalanine or tryptophan is not found at the CDR3 terminus, so this likely reflects a read error. No DNA is shown, since the ends of the CDR3 on it are uncertain; the CDR3 is the one TCRdb lists. The chain combines TRBV11-1 with TRBJ2-2. Germline values: CDR1 SGHAT, CDR2 FQDESV (reference sequence). The CDR3 length equals 13 residues, ends included. CDR3 sequence: CASSFEMTGEPFY.

Notes on this clonotype: The junction departs from germline at one end; a sequencing error may be responsible. The chain recombines TRBV5-6 with TRBJ1-5; unclear D gene. The CDR3 has 15 residues. From germline, CDR1 is SGHDT and CDR2 YYEEEE. CDR3 protein: CASRRSGYSNQPQHF. CDR3 bases: TGTGCCAGCAGACGTTCAGGATATAGCAATCAACCCCAGCATTTT. Full variable domain (outside the CDR3, taken from reference TRBV5-6 and TRBJ1-5): DAGVTQSPTHLIKTRGQQVTLRCSPKSGHDTVSWYQQALGQGPQFIFQYYEEEERQRGNFPDRFSGHQFPNYSSELNVNALLLGDSALYLCASRRSGYSNQPQHFGDGTRLSIL.

A remark on this clonotype: Given a much more abundant clone one base away, this may be a read error. This sequence joins TRBV5-4 and TRBJ2-1; the match to TRBD2 covers 11 bases. The CDR3 is 14 amino acids. Per the germline V gene, CDR1 is SGHNT and CDR2 is YYREEE (reference sequence). CDR3 sequence: CASSTPTSGNELFF. For the CDR3, the DNA is TGTGCCAGCAGCACGCCGACTAGCGGGAATGAGCTGTTCTTC.

As to this clonotype: One end of the junction fails to match germline, which may point to a read error. The rearrangement links TRBV6-1 to TRBJ1-1; D is undetermined. Germline CDR1 is MNHNS and CDR2 is SASEGT. The CDR3 loop spans 12 amino acids. DNA for the CDR3: TGTGCCAACAGTGAAAGCCGACCTAAAGCTTTCTTT. Translating gives CANSESRPKAFF.